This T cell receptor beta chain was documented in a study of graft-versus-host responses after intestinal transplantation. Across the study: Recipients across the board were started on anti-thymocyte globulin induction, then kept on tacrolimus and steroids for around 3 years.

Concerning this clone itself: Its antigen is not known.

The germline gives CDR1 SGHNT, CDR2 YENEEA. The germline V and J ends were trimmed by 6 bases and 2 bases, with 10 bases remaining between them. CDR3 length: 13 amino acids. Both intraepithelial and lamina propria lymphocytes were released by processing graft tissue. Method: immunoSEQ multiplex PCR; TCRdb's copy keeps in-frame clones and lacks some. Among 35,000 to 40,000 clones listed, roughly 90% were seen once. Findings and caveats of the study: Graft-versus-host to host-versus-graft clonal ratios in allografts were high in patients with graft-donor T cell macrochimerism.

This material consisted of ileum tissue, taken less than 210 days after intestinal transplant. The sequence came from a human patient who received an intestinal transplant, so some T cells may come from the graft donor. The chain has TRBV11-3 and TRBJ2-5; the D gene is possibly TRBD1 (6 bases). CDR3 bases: TGTGCCAGCAGTTGGACAGCGCAAGAGACCCAGTACTTC. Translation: CASSWTAQETQYF.